This T cell receptor beta chain was sequenced in a study of T cells after yellow fever vaccination. Broader study findings: It was a small share of clonotypes that appeared in both CD4 and CD8 compartments. Weaker, the secondary response peaked sooner, at day 5 versus 15.

V lost 4 bases to trimming and J lost 1 base, with 7 bases between them. CDR1 and CDR2 (germline): SNHLY, FYNNEI. The CDR3 sequence is 13 residues long. This clonotype was seen repeatedly, ten times or more. Its antigen remains unidentified. TCR cDNA, made by 5'RACE template switching, carried an added universal primer site and UMIs. Via MiXCR, TCRdb re-called the 5' RACE reads, giving one row per CDR3 protein. The data show about 260,000 distinct CDR3 sequences, roughly 5.2% seen once. This clonotype originated in a man younger than 30 who received the YFV17D yellow fever vaccine. The sequenced sample was CD4+ T cells sorted from PBMCs, obtained on the day of the yellow fever booster vaccination. The rearrangement links TRBV2 to TRBJ1-1; D call uncertain. CDR3 sequence (DNA): TGTGCCAGCAGTGGGGAGGGGAACACTGAAGCTTTCTTT. Residues: CASSGEGNTEAFF.